Listed below are T cell receptor beta chains from one sample, sequenced in a study of OX40 agonist ivuxolimab in advanced cancers. Assay used: immunoSEQ multiplex PCR; TCRdb lists only in-frame clones, some missing. The top ten hold approximately 1.2% of the sample, which has 60,000 to 75,000 clones, 75% to 85% seen once. The material was CD4+ or CD8+ T cells sorted from blood, obtained in a trial of the OX40 agonist ivuxolimab. These receptors were taken from an adult with an advanced solid tumor such as melanoma, head and neck, liver or kidney cancer. CDR3s include the opening cysteine and the closing phenylalanine or tryptophan. The order of the fields is CDR3 protein, CDR3 DNA, clone size, D gene, V gene, J gene. D genes are given only for firm matches. Size values are once, few and many counts, or a class for expanded clones, and some rows have none.

cdr3_aa: CASSLLAGVWTYNEQFF
cdr3_nt: TGTGCCAGCAGCTTACTAGCGGGGGTCTGGACCTACAATGAGCAGTTCTTC
clone_size: NA
d_call: TRBD2
v_call: TRBV7-3
j_call: TRBJ2-1

cdr3_aa: CASSLVYRGNSPLHF
cdr3_nt: TGTGCCAGCAGTTTAGTCTACAGGGGGAATTCACCCCTCCACTTT
clone_size: once
d_call: TRBD1
v_call: TRBV27
j_call: TRBJ1-6

cdr3_aa: CASSEALYGYTF
cdr3_nt: TGTGCCAGCAGTGAAGCTCTCTATGGCTACACCTTC
clone_size: NA
d_call: NA
v_call: TRBV25-1
j_call: TRBJ1-2

cdr3_aa: CASSVGHQNSPLHF
cdr3_nt: TGTGCCAGCAGCGTGGGACACCAAAATTCACCCCTCCACTTT
clone_size: few
d_call: NA
v_call: TRBV9
j_call: TRBJ1-6

cdr3_aa: CASPGRGGTETMNTEAFF
cdr3_nt: TGTGCCAGCCCCGGACGTGGTGGGACAGAAACTATGAACACTGAAGCTTTCTTT
clone_size: NA
d_call: TRBD1
v_call: TRBV11-3
j_call: TRBJ1-1

cdr3_aa: CASRETSTGKLFF
cdr3_nt: TGTGCCAGCAGAGAGACTTCGACGGGGAAGCTGTTTTTT
clone_size: NA
d_call: NA
v_call: TRBV28
j_call: TRBJ2-2

cdr3_aa: CASSRGGGGEKLFF
cdr3_nt: TGCGCCAGCAGCCGCGGGGGGGGTGGCGAAAAACTGTTTTTT
clone_size: NA
d_call: NA
v_call: TRBV5-1
j_call: TRBJ1-4

cdr3_aa: CASSFWGGQGDTQYF
cdr3_nt: TGTGCCAGCAGCTTTTGGGGGGGCCAGGGAGATACGCAGTATTTT
clone_size: NA
d_call: NA
v_call: TRBV7-2
j_call: TRBJ2-3

cdr3_aa: CASSLQGTLYGYTF
cdr3_nt: TGTGCCAGCAGCTTACAGGGAACCCTCTATGGCTACACCTTC
clone_size: NA
d_call: NA
v_call: TRBV5-4
j_call: TRBJ1-2

cdr3_aa: CASTSDRDGYGYTF
cdr3_nt: TGTGCCAGCACCTCGGACAGAGACGGCTATGGCTACACCTTC
clone_size: NA
d_call: NA
v_call: TRBV5-4
j_call: TRBJ1-2

cdr3_aa: CASSPSDRGASTGELFF
cdr3_nt: TGTGCCAGCTCACCTTCCGACCGGGGGGCGAGCACCGGGGAGCTGTTTTTT
clone_size: NA
d_call: NA
v_call: TRBV18
j_call: TRBJ2-2

cdr3_aa: CASSLTEAYGYTF
cdr3_nt: TGTGCCAGCAGCTTAACAGAGGCGTATGGCTACACCTTC
clone_size: NA
d_call: NA
v_call: TRBV5-6
j_call: TRBJ1-2

cdr3_aa: CASSSAGSQFF
cdr3_nt: TGTGCCAGCAGCAGCGCCGGGTCCCAGTTCTTC
clone_size: NA
d_call: NA
v_call: TRBV5-4
j_call: TRBJ2-1

cdr3_aa: CASSERKGFLGTEAFF
cdr3_nt: TGTGCCAGCAGTGAACGGAAGGGGTTCCTCGGCACTGAAGCTTTCTTT
clone_size: NA
d_call: NA
v_call: TRBV6-1
j_call: TRBJ1-1

cdr3_aa: CASSLARQSYGYTF
cdr3_nt: TGTGCCAGCAGCTTAGCCCGTCAGTCGTATGGCTACACCTTC
clone_size: NA
d_call: NA
v_call: TRBV7-9
j_call: TRBJ1-2

cdr3_aa: CASSVGNLGGGYTF
cdr3_nt: TGTGCCAGCAGCGTAGGGAACCTCGGTGGTGGCTACACCTTC
clone_size: NA
d_call: NA
v_call: TRBV9
j_call: TRBJ1-2

cdr3_aa: CASSSYRAVYEKLFF
cdr3_nt: TGTGCCAGCAGTTCGTACAGGGCCGTATATGAAAAACTGTTTTTT
clone_size: many
d_call: NA
v_call: TRBV5-5
j_call: TRBJ1-4

cdr3_aa: CAWTPGGPGELFF
cdr3_nt: TGTGCCTGGACACCGGGGGGTCCCGGGGAGCTGTTTTTT
clone_size: NA
d_call: TRBD2
v_call: TRBV30
j_call: TRBJ2-2

cdr3_aa: CASSPRTEKYGYTF
cdr3_nt: TGTGCCAGCAGCCCGAGGACGGAGAAATATGGCTACACCTTC
clone_size: NA
d_call: NA
v_call: TRBV7-2
j_call: TRBJ1-2

cdr3_aa: CASSPPGVDTQYF
cdr3_nt: TGTGCCAGCAGCCCTCCCGGGGTAGATACGCAGTATTTT
clone_size: NA
d_call: NA
v_call: TRBV11-2
j_call: TRBJ2-3

cdr3_aa: CASSVELAQETQYF
cdr3_nt: TGTGCCAGCAGCGTAGAACTAGCTCAAGAGACCCAGTACTTC
clone_size: NA
d_call: NA
v_call: TRBV9
j_call: TRBJ2-5

cdr3_aa: CASASGTGDTEAFF
cdr3_nt: TGTGCCAGCGCATCCGGGACAGGCGACACTGAAGCTTTCTTT
clone_size: few
d_call: TRBD1
v_call: TRBV7-6
j_call: TRBJ1-1

cdr3_aa: CASRSDPGAGNTIYF
cdr3_nt: TGCGCCAGCAGGAGCGATCCTGGGGCTGGAAACACCATATATTTT
clone_size: NA
d_call: NA
v_call: TRBV5-1
j_call: TRBJ1-3

cdr3_aa: CASSQNVLTTTGAFF
cdr3_nt: TGCGCCAGCAGCCAAAACGTCTTGACGACTACGGGAGCTTTCTTT
clone_size: NA
d_call: NA
v_call: TRBV4-1
j_call: TRBJ1-1

cdr3_aa: CASVKKGSSNGYTF
cdr3_nt: TGTGCCAGCGTAAAAAAGGGGAGTTCCAATGGCTACACCTTC
clone_size: NA
d_call: NA
v_call: TRBV5-6
j_call: TRBJ1-2

cdr3_aa: CASSLGVSTDTQYF
cdr3_nt: TGTGCCAGCAGCTTAGGGGTGAGCACAGATACGCAGTATTTT
clone_size: NA
d_call: NA
v_call: TRBV7-3
j_call: TRBJ2-3

cdr3_aa: CASRLGGNSLGTGELFF
cdr3_nt: TGTGCCAGCAGATTGGGGGGTAACTCGCTGGGCACCGGGGAGCTGTTTTTT
clone_size: NA
d_call: NA
v_call: TRBV11-2
j_call: TRBJ2-2

cdr3_aa: CASSQDLARGGTDTQYF
cdr3_nt: TGCGCCAGCAGCCAAGATCTGGCGCGGGGGGGCACAGATACGCAGTATTTT
clone_size: NA
d_call: TRBD2
v_call: TRBV4-3
j_call: TRBJ2-3

cdr3_aa: CASSMDRATEAFF
cdr3_nt: TGTGCCAGTAGTATGGACAGGGCCACTGAAGCTTTCTTT
clone_size: NA
d_call: TRBD1
v_call: TRBV19
j_call: TRBJ1-1

cdr3_aa: CASSLEGAAGNTIYF
cdr3_nt: TGCGCCAGCAGCTTGGAGGGGGCCGCTGGAAACACCATATATTTT
clone_size: NA
d_call: TRBD1
v_call: TRBV5-1
j_call: TRBJ1-3